This passage covers 6 T cell receptor beta chains from one sample sequenced in a study of a mutant IDH1 vaccine in newly diagnosed glioma. Time point meaning: baseline, week 1 (first vaccination visit). Treatment meaning: pre-vaccination baseline after standard-of-care therapy. Repertoires were generated with immunoSEQ multiplex PCR, while TCRdb's copy carries only in-frame clones and drops some. There are some 90,000 clones in the sample; over 70% occur only once, and 5.3% lies in the top ten. The sample consisted of PBMCs, taken from a glioma patient treated with radiotherapy, temozolomide or both. The source of these receptors is a man aged 35-49 years with glioma. Some clones in this sample may be carry-over from other donors' samples.

The gene calls are TRBV6-5 and TRBJ1-6, with TRBD1 identical over 8 bases. Trimming at V came to 10 bases and at J to 7 bases, leaving 12 bases not matched to a gene. Germline CDR1 is MNHEY and CDR2 is SVGAGI. The CDR3 length is 15 residues. Here the CDR3 reads CAIARDRIPNSPLHF. DNA of the CDR3: TGTGCCATAGCCCGGGACAGGATTCCGAATTCACCCCTCCACTTT.

The chain carries TRBV2 and TRBJ1-2; 7 bases are shared with TRBD1. Germline CDR1 reads SNHLY; CDR2 reads FYNNEI. The junction had 9 bases not matched to a gene; V was cut back by 4 bases and J by 7 bases. This CDR3 region has 14 residues. CDR3 DNA: TGTGCCAGCAGTGTCCGGGACAGTAGCGCTGGCTACACCTTC. Translation: CASSVRDSSAGYTF.

This clone was recorded a few times. This chain links TRBV2 with TRBJ2-2; 9 bases line up with TRBD2. The CDR3 has 16 residues. The ends lost 6 bases at V and 5 bases at J; junction bases unmatched: 10. Germline CDR1 reads SNHLY; CDR2 reads FYNNEI. The CDR3: CASSPEAGGRTGELFF. CDR3 in DNA: TGTGCCAGCAGCCCGGAGGCGGGGGGGCGAACCGGGGAGCTGTTTTTT.

The chain is built from TRBV18 and TRBJ2-5; TRBD1 is a possible D gene (6 bases). The CDR3 has 16 residues. CDR1 and CDR2 (germline): KGHSH, LQKENI. The V gene lost 0 bases and the J gene lost 1 base, with 12 bases spanning the gap. CDR3 protein: CASSPPGAEVQETQYF. CDR3 coding DNA: TGTGCCAGCTCACCACCGGGGGCGGAGGTCCAAGAGACCCAGTACTTC.

The J gene is TRBJ1-5, the V gene TRBV29-1, with TRBD1 matching over 9 bases. The trim removed 5 bases at V and 3 bases at J, leaving 8 bases unmatched. Germline V gene data show CDR1 as SQVTM and CDR2 as ANQGSEA. The CDR3 runs 15 residues. As DNA, the CDR3 is TGCAGCGTTACCTCCGGGACAGGGAACAATCAGCCCCAGCATTTT. This encodes CSVTSGTGNNQPQHF.

The genes are TRBV14 and TRBJ2-3; TRBD2 agrees at 10 bases. CDR3 length equals 14 residues. Germline CDR1 SGHDN, CDR2 FVKESK. J was trimmed by 4 bases and V by 4 bases; bases with no gene match: 2. CDR3 sequence: CASSPSGGADTQYF. The CDR3 nucleotides read TGTGCCAGCAGCCCCAGCGGGGGGGCAGATACGCAGTATTTT. Complete variable domain (other parts from reference TRBV14 and TRBJ2-3): EAGVTQFPSHSVIEKGQTVTLRCDPISGHDNLYWYRRVMGKEIKFLLHFVKESKQDESGMPNNRFLAERTGGTYSTLKVQPAELEDSGVYFCASSPSGGADTQYFGPGTRLTVL.